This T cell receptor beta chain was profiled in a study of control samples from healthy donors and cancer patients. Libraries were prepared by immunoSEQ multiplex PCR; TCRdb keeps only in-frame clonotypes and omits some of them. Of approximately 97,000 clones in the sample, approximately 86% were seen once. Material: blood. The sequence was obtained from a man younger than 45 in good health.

The CDR3 sequence is CASSPRTGENTIYF. DNA for the CDR3: TGTGCCAGCTCACCACGGACAGGGGAAAACACCATATATTTT. The chain uses TRBV18 and TRBJ1-3, with 9 nucleotides matching TRBD1. This CDR3 comprises 14 residues. J gave up 6 bases and V 1 base, and 1 base lay outside the gene matches. Germline lookup yields CDR1 KGHSH and CDR2 LQKENI.